The rows below give T cell receptor beta chains drawn from one sample of a study of T cell responses to AZD1222 COVID-19 vaccine. Some clones are missing from TCRdb's copy, which holds only in-frame ones; the method was immunoSEQ multiplex PCR. The sample yields under 130,000 clones, 87% seen once. The input for sequencing was peripheral blood, taken 28 days after the second AZD1222 dose. The receptors were gathered from an adult who received the AZD1222 COVID-19 vaccine. Both conserved end residues are part of each CDR3. A D gene is named only where the DNA matches it firmly. Some rows have no size entry. The others give once, few or many, or a class for an expanded clone.

cdr3_nt cdr3_aa v_call clone_size cdr3_length j_call d_call
TGTGCCAGCAGCACTCTCGTCGGGGGCCTCATCACAGATACGCAGTATTTT CASSTLVGGLITDTQYF TRBV7-9 . 17 TRBJ2-3 .
TGTGCCAGCAGCCATGCGACTAGCGGGAGGCTAGCTCAAGAGACCCAGTACTTC CASSHATSGRLAQETQYF TRBV3-1/TRBV3-2 once 18 TRBJ2-5 TRBD2
TGTGCCAGTAGAGTTTATAGCAATCAGCCCCAGCATTTT CASRVYSNQPQHF TRBV19 . 13 TRBJ1-5 .
TGCGCCAGCAGCTTGGTGGGACTAGCGGGCGAGCAGTACTTC CASSLVGLAGEQYF TRBV5-1 once 14 TRBJ2-7 TRBD2
TGTGCCAGTAGGGACCTAGCGGGAGCGTCCTACGAGCAGTACTTC CASRDLAGASYEQYF TRBV19 few 15 TRBJ2-7 TRBD2
TGTGCCAGCTCAACAGGGGGCGCTTTTGGCTACACCTTC CASSTGGAFGYTF TRBV18 . 13 TRBJ1-2 TRBD1
TGTGCCAGCAGCTTAGATCCAGGGGCGAACACCGGGGAGCTGTTTTTT CASSLDPGANTGELFF TRBV7-9 . 16 TRBJ2-2 .
TGTGCCTGGAGTGTATTCGTGGGACGGAAAGCACGGTACGAGCAGTACTTC CAWSVFVGRKARYEQYF TRBV30 . 17 TRBJ2-7 .
TGTGCCAGCAGGGACTACAATGAGCAGTTCTTC CASRDYNEQFF TRBV5-8 once 11 TRBJ2-1 .
TGTGCCAGCAGTTTAACGGCTCTGGGGGCAAATGAGCAGTTCTTC CASSLTALGANEQFF TRBV28 . 15 TRBJ2-1 .
TGTGCCAGCAGTGCCGCGGAGGTAGGGGAGGAAAACACCGGGGAGCTGTTTTTT CASSAAEVGEENTGELFF TRBV6-4 . 18 TRBJ2-2 .
TGCAGTGCTGCTCGACACGAGCAGTACTTC CSAARHEQYF TRBV20-1 . 10 TRBJ2-7 .
TGTGCCAGCAGTGGAGGTTGGACCGGGGAGCTGTTTTTT CASSGGWTGELFF TRBV6-2/TRBV6-3 . 13 TRBJ2-2 .
TGTGCCATCAGTTCGACAGGCTTTAACTATGGCTACACCTTC CAISSTGFNYGYTF TRBV10-3 . 14 TRBJ1-2 .
TGTGCCAGCAGCCTCTTACAGGGTAGCGCAGATACGCAGTATTTT CASSLLQGSADTQYF TRBV14 once 15 TRBJ2-3 .
TGTGCCAGCAGCCTACGTCCGACAGGGGTAGGTGGTGGAGCTTTCTTT CASSLRPTGVGGGAFF TRBV7-3 . 16 TRBJ1-1 TRBD1
TGTGCCAGCTCACGAGGGGTGGGACACTCATTAAGTAACCCTGAAGCTTTCTTT CASSRGVGHSLSNPEAFF TRBV18 . 18 TRBJ1-1 .
TGTGCCAGCAGCTCAGCCCAGGGCAATGAGCAGTTCTTC CASSSAQGNEQFF TRBV7-2 . 13 TRBJ2-1 .
TGTGCCAGCAGCCAAGTTGCTGGACGCGGCGAAGCTTTCTTT CASSQVAGRGEAFF TRBV3-1/TRBV3-2 . 14 TRBJ1-1 .